Following are 12 T cell receptor beta chains from one sample sequenced in a study of T cells in Graves' hyperthyroidism and ophthalmopathy. Amplified TCR beta CDR3 regions derived from RNA transcripts. During a first-round RT-PCR of the TCR CDR3, the HTBI primer set was used. TCRdb ran MiXCR on the multiplex PCR reads and lists one entry per CDR3 protein. The data contain 240,000 or so distinct CDR3 sequences, 15% to 20% of them singletons. What was sequenced was blood. Every receptor here comes from a young woman with Graves' ophthalmopathy.

This clonotype has a handful of counts. The V call is TRBV7-3, the J call TRBJ1-6; 7 bases match TRBD1. The J segment lost 9 bases and the V segment lost 6 bases, leaving 11 bases of the junction unmatched. Germline V gives CDR1 SGHTA, CDR2 FQGTGA. CDR3 length equals 15 residues. CDR3 nucleotides: TGTGCCAGCAGTCCCTCGACAGGGCGAAGTTCACCCCTCCACTTT. This translates into CASSPSTGRSSPLHF.

This clonotype was found many times. V usage is TRBV7-9 and J usage is TRBJ2-5, with D uncertain. The CDR3 is 13 amino acids. V gave up 7 bases and J gave up 0 bases, with 9 bases separating them. Germline V CDR1 and CDR2: SEHNR, FQNEAQ (reference sequence). Here the CDR3 DNA reads TGTGCCAGCATCAAAAGGAACCAAGAGACCCAGTACTTC. This translates into CASIKRNQETQYF.

This clonotype was counted at least ten times. The chain couples TRBV18 to TRBJ2-7; D gene uncertain. Trimming left V 4 bases short and J 3 bases short, with 7 bases between. Germline V gene lookup returns CDR1 KGHSH and CDR2 LQKENI. The CDR3 is 12 amino acids. This CDR3 is CASSRNLYEQYF. The CDR3 coding sequence is TGTGCCAGCTCACGGAATCTCTACGAGCAGTACTTC.

This clonotype was detected ten times or more. The chain joins TRBV20-1 to TRBJ2-5; D perhaps matches TRBD1 (5 bases). This CDR3 spans 15 amino acids. Trimming cost V 2 bases and J 2 bases, with 15 bases left between them. Germline CDR1 reads DFQATT; CDR2 reads SNEGSKA (reference sequence). For the CDR3, the DNA is TGCAGTGCTAGATTTGGGGCAGGGAAACAAGAGACCCAGTACTTC. Translating it yields CSARFGAGKQETQYF.

The sample holds many counts of this clonotype. The rearrangement uses TRBV5-6 and TRBJ2-2; tentative D call: TRBD1 (6 bases). CDR3 length equals 13 residues. Germline CDR1 and CDR2: SGHDT and YYEEEE. The V end lost 6 bases, the J end lost 5 bases, and 11 bases lay between the germline ends. The CDR3 spells CASTLGGTGELFF. CDR3 sequence (DNA): TGTGCCAGCACCCTAGGGGGTACCGGGGAGCTGTTTTTT. The complete variable domain, with remaining parts taken from reference TRBV5-6 and TRBJ2-2, reads DAGVTQSPTHLIKTRGQQVTLRCSPKSGHDTVSWYQQALGQGPQFIFQYYEEEERQRGNFPDRFSGHQFPNYSSELNVNALLLGDSALYLCASTLGGTGELFFGEGSRLTVL.

The V and J genes are TRBV5-1 and TRBJ1-5; TRBD1 aligns across 10 bases. V was clipped by 4 bases and J by 0 bases; unmatched bases: 7. CDR1 SGHRS and CDR2 YFSETQ come from the germline V gene. The CDR3 length is 17 residues. In DNA, the CDR3 is TGCGCCAGCAGCCTACCGGGACAGGGGAATAGCAATCAGCCCCAGCATTTT. This translates into CASSLPGQGNSNQPQHF.

This sequence joins TRBV24-1 and TRBJ2-7, with 9 bases that match TRBD1. Germline V CDR1 and CDR2: KGHDR, SFDVKD. There are 13 residues in the CDR3. Germline trimming cut 5 bases from V and 7 bases from J; bases unmatched to any gene: 5. For the CDR3, the DNA is TGTGCCACCAGTGTCTCGGACAGGGGAGAGCAGTACTTC. Protein product: CATSVSDRGEQYF.

This clonotype was counted at least ten times. This chain uses TRBV30 with TRBJ1-2, with D maybe TRBD1 (6 bases). CDR1 and CDR2 (germline): GTSNPN, SVGIG (reference sequence). CDR3 length: 13 residues. Trimming shortened V by 3 bases and J by 7 bases, and 15 bases separated the two germline ends. In DNA form, the CDR3 reads TGTGCCTGGAGATCGACAGGATTGACTGGCTACACCTTC. Amino acids: CAWRSTGLTGYTF. The variable domain in full, completed from reference TRBV30 and TRBJ1-2, reads SQTIHQWPATLVQPVGSPLSLECTVEGTSNPNLYWYRQAAGRGLQLLFYSVGIGQISSEVPQNLSASRPQDRQFILSSKKLLLSDSGFYLCAWRSTGLTGYTFGSGTRLTVV.

A few counts support this clonotype. The rearrangement links TRBV25-1 to TRBJ2-1; tentatively, D is TRBD2 (6 bases). Per the germline V gene, CDR1 is MGHDK and CDR2 is SYGVNS. V lost 7 bases and J lost 4, with 20 bases in between. The CDR3 loop spans 16 amino acids. The CDR3 sequence is CASNDVEGTPYNEQFF. CDR3 bases: TGTGCCAGCAACGACGTGGAGGGGACCCCTTACAATGAGCAGTTCTTC.

This clonotype has ten or more counts. The rearrangement joins TRBV12-3 or TRBV12-4 to TRBJ1-1; D is unresolved. V was trimmed by 3 bases and J by 1 base, leaving 9 bases between them. The CDR3 has 14 amino acids. CDR3: CASSLPHPNTEAFF. The CDR3 DNA reads as TGTGCCAGCAGTTTGCCTCATCCGAACACTGAAGCTTTCTTT.

This clonotype was seen many times. V is TRBV7-2 and J is TRBJ1-1; D is undetermined. The CDR3 is 13 residues long. Germline V gene lookup returns CDR1 SGHTA and CDR2 FQGNSA. V lost 2 bases and J 5 bases, leaving 9 bases between the germline ends. CDR3 loop: CASSLSLSTEAFF. CDR3 sequence (DNA): TGTGCCAGCAGCTTAAGTCTCTCTACTGAAGCTTTCTTT.

This sequence joins TRBV14 and TRBJ2-7, with D tentatively TRBD1 (7 bases). V lost 1 base and J 5 bases, leaving 15 bases between the germline ends. CDR1 SGHDN and CDR2 FVKESK come from the germline V gene. The CDR3 covers 15 residues. The CDR3 sequence is CASSQGAGGLDEQYF. CDR3 coding DNA: TGTGCCAGCAGCCAAGGTGCAGGGGGGTTGGACGAGCAGTACTTC.